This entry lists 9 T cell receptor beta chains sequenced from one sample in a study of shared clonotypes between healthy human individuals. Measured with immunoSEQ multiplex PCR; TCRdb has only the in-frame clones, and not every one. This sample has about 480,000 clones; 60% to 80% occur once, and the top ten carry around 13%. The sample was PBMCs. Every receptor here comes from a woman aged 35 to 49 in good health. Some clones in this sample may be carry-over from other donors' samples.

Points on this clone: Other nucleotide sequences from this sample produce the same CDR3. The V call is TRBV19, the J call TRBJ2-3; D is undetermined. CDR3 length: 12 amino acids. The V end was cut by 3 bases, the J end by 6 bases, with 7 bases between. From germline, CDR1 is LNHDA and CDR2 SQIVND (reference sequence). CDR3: CASSILGDTQYF. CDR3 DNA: TGTGCCAGTAGTATTTTAGGGGATACGCAGTATTTT.

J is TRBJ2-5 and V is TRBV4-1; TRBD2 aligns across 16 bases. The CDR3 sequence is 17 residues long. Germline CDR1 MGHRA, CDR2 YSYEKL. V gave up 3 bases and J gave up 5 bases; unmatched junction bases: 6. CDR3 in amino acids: CASSQAGLAGGKETQYF. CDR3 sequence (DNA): TGCGCCAGCAGCCAGGCGGGACTAGCGGGAGGGAAGGAGACCCAGTACTTC.

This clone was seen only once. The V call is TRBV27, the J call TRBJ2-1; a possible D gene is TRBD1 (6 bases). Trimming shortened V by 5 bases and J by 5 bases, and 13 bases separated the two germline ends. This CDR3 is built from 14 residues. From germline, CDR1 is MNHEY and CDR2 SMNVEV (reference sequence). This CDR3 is CASSPLGQHNEQFF. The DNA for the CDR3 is TGTGCCAGCAGTCCCCTTGGACAGCACAATGAGCAGTTCTTC.

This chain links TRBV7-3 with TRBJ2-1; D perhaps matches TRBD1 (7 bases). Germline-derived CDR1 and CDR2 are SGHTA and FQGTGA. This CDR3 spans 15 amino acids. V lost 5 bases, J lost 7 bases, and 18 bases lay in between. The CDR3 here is CASSQGGHTRNEQFF. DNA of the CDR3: TGTGCCAGCAGCCAGGGGGGTCATACTCGGAATGAGCAGTTCTTC. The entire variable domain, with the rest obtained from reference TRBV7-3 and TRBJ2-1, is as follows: GAGVSQTPSNKVTEKGKYVELRCDPISGHTALYWYRQSLGQGPEFLIYFQGTGAADDSGLPNDRFFAVRPEGSVSTLKIQRTERGDSAVYLCASSQGGHTRNEQFFGPGTRLTVL.

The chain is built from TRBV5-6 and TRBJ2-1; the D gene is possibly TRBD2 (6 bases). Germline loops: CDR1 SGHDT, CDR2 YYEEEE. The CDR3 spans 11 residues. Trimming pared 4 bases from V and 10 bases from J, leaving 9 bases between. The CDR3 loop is CASSAGLEQFF. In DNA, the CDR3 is TGTGCCAGCAGCGCGGGATTAGAGCAGTTCTTC.

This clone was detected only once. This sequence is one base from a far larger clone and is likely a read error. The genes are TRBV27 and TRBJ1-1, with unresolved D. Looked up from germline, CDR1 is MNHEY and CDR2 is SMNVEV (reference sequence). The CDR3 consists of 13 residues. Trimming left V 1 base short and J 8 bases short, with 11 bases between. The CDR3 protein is CASSLWVSREAFF. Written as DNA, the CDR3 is TGTGCCAGCAGTTTATGGGTATCCAGGGAAGCTTTCTTT.

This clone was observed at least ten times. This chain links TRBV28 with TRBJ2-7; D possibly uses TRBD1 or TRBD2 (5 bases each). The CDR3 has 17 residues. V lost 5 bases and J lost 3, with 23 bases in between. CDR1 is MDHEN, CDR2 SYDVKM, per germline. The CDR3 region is CASSGHDPGRRYYEQYF. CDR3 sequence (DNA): TGTGCCAGCAGTGGACACGATCCGGGACGCCGGTACTACGAGCAGTACTTC. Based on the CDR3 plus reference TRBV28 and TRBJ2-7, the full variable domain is DVKVTQSSRYLVKRTGEKVFLECVQDMDHENMFWYRQDPGLGLRLIYFSYDVKMKEKGDIPEGYSVSREKKERFSLILESASTNQTSMYLCASSGHDPGRRYYEQYFGPGTRLTVT.

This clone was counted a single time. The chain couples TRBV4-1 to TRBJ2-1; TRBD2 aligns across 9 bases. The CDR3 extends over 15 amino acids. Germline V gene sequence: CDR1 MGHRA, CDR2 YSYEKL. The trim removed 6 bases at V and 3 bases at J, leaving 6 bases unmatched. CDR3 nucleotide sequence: TGCGCCAGCAGTTTTAGCGGGAGTCACTACAATGAGCAGTTCTTC. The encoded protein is CASSFSGSHYNEQFF.

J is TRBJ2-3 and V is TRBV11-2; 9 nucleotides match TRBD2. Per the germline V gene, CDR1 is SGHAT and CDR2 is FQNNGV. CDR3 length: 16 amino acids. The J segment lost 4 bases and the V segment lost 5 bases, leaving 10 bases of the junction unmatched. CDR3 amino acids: CASSKGLASGADTQYF. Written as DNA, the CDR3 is TGTGCCAGCAGCAAAGGACTAGCTAGCGGGGCAGATACGCAGTATTTT.